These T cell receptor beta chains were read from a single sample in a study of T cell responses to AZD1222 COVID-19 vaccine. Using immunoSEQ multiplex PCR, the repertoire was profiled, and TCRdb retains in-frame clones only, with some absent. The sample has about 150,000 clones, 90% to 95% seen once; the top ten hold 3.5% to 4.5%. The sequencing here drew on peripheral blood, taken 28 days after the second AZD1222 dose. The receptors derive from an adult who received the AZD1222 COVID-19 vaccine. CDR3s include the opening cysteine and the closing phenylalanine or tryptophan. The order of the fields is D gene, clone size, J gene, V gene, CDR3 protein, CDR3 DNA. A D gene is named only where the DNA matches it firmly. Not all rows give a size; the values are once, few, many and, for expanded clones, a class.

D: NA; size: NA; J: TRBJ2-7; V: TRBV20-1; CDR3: CSARVYYEQYF; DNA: TGCAGTGCTAGAGTCTACTACGAGCAGTACTTC
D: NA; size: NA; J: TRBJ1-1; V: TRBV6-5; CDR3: CASIRMDDPYTEAFF; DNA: TGTGCCAGCATTCGGATGGATGATCCTTACACTGAAGCTTTCTTT
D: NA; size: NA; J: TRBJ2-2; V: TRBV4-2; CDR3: CASSPPGSNTGELFF; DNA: TGTGCCAGCAGCCCACCGGGGTCGAACACCGGGGAGCTGTTTTTT
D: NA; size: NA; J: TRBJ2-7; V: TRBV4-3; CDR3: CASSQGAGEQYF; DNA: TGCGCCAGCAGCCAAGGGGCTGGTGAGCAGTACTTC
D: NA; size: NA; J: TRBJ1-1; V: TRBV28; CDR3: CASSPPSRVYTEAFF; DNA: TGTGCCAGCAGTCCCCCAAGTCGCGTTTACACTGAAGCTTTCTTT
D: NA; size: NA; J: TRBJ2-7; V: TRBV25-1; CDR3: CAPGVEYEQYF; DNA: TGTGCCCCCGGGGTCGAGTACGAGCAGTACTTC
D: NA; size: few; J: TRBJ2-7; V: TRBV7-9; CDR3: CASSLGTTGVSYEQYF; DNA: TGTGCCAGCAGCCTAGGTACGACAGGCGTTTCCTACGAGCAGTACTTC
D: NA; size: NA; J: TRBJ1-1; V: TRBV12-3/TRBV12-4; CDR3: CASSPGTEAFF; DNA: TGTGCCAGCAGTCCCGGGACAGAAGCTTTCTTT
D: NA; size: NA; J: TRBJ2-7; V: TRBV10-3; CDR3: CAIGRWNEQYF; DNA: TGTGCCATCGGGAGGTGGAACGAGCAGTACTTC
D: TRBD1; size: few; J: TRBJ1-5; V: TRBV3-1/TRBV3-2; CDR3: CASSQNRGQPQHF; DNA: TGTGCCAGCAGCCAAAACAGGGGTCAGCCCCAGCATTTT
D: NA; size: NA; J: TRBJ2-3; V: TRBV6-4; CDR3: CASSEGSGTSTDTQYF; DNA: TGTGCCAGCAGTGAGGGGTCAGGGACTAGCACAGATACGCAGTATTTT
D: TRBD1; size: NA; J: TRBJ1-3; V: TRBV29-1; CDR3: CSVGSLDREGNTIYF; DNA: TGCAGCGTTGGGTCTCTGGACAGGGAAGGAAACACCATATATTTT
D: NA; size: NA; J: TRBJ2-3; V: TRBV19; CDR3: CASSIIKTDTQYF; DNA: TGTGCCAGTAGCATAATCAAGACAGATACGCAGTATTTT
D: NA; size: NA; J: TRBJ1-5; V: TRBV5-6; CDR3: CASSAHSNQPQHF; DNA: TGTGCCAGCAGCGCACATAGCAATCAGCCCCAGCATTTT
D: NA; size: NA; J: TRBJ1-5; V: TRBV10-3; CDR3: CAISEGLSNQPQHF; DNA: TGTGCCATCAGTGAGGGCCTAAGCAATCAGCCCCAGCATTTT
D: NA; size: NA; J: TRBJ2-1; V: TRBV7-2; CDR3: CASSPLGGADEQFF; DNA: TGTGCCAGCAGCCCCTTGGGGGGGGCTGATGAGCAGTTCTTC
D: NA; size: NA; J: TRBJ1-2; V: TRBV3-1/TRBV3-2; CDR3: CASSQGRGAGYTF; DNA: TGTGCCAGCAGTCAAGGTAGAGGGGCTGGCTACACCTTC
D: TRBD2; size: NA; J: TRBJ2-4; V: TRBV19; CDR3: CASSPGLAGGLAKNIQYF; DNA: TGTGCCAGTAGTCCGGGACTAGCGGGGGGGTTAGCCAAAAACATTCAGTACTTC
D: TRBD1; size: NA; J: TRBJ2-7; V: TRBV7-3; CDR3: CASSLPGTGFDEQYF; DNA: TGTGCCAGCAGCCTACCCGGGACAGGGTTCGACGAGCAGTACTTC
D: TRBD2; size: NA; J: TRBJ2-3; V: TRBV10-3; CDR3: CAIGLGVAGGTDTQYF; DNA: TGTGCCATCGGCCTAGGTGTAGCGGGAGGCACAGATACGCAGTATTTT
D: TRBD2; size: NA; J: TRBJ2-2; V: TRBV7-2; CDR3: CASSLLGSGGGELFF; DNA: TGTGCCAGCAGCTTATTGGGGAGCGGGGGCGGGGAGCTGTTTTTT
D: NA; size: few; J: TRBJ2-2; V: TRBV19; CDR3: CASFGSSTGELFF; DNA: TGTGCCAGTTTTGGGAGCAGCACCGGGGAGCTGTTTTTT
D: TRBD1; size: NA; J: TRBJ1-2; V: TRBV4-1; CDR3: CASSHQGGTGSGYTF; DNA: TGCGCCAGCAGCCACCAGGGGGGGACAGGCTCTGGCTACACCTTC
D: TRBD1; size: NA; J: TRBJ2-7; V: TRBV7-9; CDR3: CASKGQGAAAEGAYEQYF; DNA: TGTGCCAGCAAGGGACAGGGGGCGGCAGCGGAGGGAGCCTACGAGCAGTACTTC
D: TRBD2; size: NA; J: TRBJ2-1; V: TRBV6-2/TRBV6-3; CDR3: CASSSGLAANEQFF; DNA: TGTGCCAGCAGTTCGGGACTAGCGGCCAATGAGCAGTTCTTC
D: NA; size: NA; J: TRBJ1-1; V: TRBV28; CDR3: CASRLVNTEAFF; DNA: TGTGCCAGCAGACTTGTAAACACTGAAGCTTTCTTT
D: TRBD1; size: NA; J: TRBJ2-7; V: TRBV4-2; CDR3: CASSQNRRTGPNEQYF; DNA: TGTGCCAGCAGCCAAAATCGGCGGACAGGTCCCAACGAGCAGTACTTC
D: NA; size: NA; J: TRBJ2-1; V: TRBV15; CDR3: CATSNPQAGNEQFF; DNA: TGTGCCACCAGCAACCCCCAGGCCGGGAATGAGCAGTTCTTC
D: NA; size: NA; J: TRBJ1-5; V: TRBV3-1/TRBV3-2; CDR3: CASSQAMGSNQPQHF; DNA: TGTGCCAGCAGCCAAGCTATGGGTAGCAATCAGCCCCAGCATTTT
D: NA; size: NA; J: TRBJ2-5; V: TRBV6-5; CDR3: CASRKGLPERETQYF; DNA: TGTGCCAGCAGAAAGGGACTCCCCGAGAGAGAGACCCAGTACTTC
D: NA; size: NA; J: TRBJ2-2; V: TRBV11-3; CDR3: CASSLRGDTGELFF; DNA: TGTGCCAGCAGCTTAAGGGGGGACACCGGGGAGCTGTTTTTT
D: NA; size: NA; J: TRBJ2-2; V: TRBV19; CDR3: CASGVQGGTGELFF; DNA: TGTGCCAGTGGGGTCCAGGGGGGCACCGGGGAGCTGTTTTTT
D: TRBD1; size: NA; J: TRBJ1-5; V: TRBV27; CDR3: CASSPGQGISNNQPQHF; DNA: TGTGCCAGCAGTCCGGGACAGGGGATTTCGAACAATCAGCCCCAGCATTTT
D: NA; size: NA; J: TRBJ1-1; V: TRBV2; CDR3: CAVQLNTEAFF; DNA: TGTGCCGTACAGCTGAACACTGAAGCTTTCTTT
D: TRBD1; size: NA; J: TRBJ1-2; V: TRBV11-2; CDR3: CASSHRGTGKGDGYTF; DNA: TGTGCCAGCAGCCACCGAGGGACAGGGAAGGGTGATGGCTACACCTTC
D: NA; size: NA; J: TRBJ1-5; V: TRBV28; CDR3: CASKHNGGAEGNQPQHF; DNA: TGTGCCAGCAAACACAACGGGGGAGCGGAGGGCAATCAGCCCCAGCATTTT
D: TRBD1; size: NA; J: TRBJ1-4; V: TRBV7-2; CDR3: CASSRGQPEKLFF; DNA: TGTGCCAGCAGCCGGGGACAGCCTGAAAAACTGTTTTTT
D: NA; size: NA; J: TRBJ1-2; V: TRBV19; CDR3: CASSIGTIRYF; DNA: TGTGCCAGTAGTATAGGGACCATCAGATACTTC
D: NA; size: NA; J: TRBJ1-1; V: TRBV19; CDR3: CASSIGEVNTEAFF; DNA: TGTGCCAGTAGTATAGGGGAGGTGAACACTGAAGCTTTCTTT
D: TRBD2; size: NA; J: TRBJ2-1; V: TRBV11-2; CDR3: CASSRTSGSYNEQFF; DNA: TGTGCCAGCAGCCGGACTAGCGGGTCCTACAATGAGCAGTTCTTC
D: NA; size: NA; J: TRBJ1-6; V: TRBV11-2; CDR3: CASSFQNYNSPLHF; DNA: TGTGCCAGCAGCTTCCAGAACTATAATTCACCCCTCCACTTT
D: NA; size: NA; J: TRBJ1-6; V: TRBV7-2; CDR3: CASSLVPGAENSPLHF; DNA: TGTGCCAGCAGCTTAGTTCCGGGGGCGGAGAATTCACCCCTCCACTTT
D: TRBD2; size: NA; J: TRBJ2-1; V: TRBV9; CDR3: CASSVGLAVYNEQFF; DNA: TGTGCCAGCAGCGTAGGGCTAGCGGTTTACAATGAGCAGTTCTTC
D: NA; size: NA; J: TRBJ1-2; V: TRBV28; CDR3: CATVRDTFSGYTF; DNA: TGTGCTACGGTCCGGGACACATTTTCTGGCTACACCTTC
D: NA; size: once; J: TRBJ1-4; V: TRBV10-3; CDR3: CAISESLRGGVNEKLFF; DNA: TGTGCCATCAGTGAGTCGTTGCGGGGGGGAGTTAATGAAAAACTGTTTTTT
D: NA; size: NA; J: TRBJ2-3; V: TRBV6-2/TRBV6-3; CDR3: CASSYSPPLSPDTQYF; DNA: TGTGCCAGCAGTTACTCTCCGCCCCTGAGCCCAGATACGCAGTATTTT
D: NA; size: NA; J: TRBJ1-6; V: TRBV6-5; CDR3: CASSYSWSSYNSPLHF; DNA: TGTGCCAGCAGTTACTCGTGGAGCTCCTATAATTCACCCCTCCACTTT
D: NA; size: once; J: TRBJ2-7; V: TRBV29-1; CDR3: CSVRGSYEQYF; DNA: TGCAGCGTGAGGGGATCCTACGAGCAGTACTTC
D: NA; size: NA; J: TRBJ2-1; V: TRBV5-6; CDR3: CASSPQAALNREFF; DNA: TGTGCCAGCAGCCCCCAGGCGGCCCTCAATAGGGAGTTCTTC
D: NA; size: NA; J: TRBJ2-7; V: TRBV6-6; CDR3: CASSYSGREQYF; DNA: TGTGCCAGCAGTTACTCGGGTCGCGAGCAGTACTTC
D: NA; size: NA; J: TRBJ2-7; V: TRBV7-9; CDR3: CASGQSNSYEQYF; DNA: TGTGCCAGCGGACAGTCGAACTCCTACGAGCAGTACTTC
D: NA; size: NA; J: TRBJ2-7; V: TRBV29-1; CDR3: CSVELGQHPYEQYF; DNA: TGCAGCGTTGAACTCGGACAGCACCCCTACGAGCAGTACTTC
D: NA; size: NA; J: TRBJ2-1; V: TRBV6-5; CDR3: CASSRGVGSYNEQFF; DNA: TGTGCCAGCAGCCGGGGCGTAGGCTCCTACAATGAGCAGTTCTTC